This T cell receptor (beta chain) is from a study of technical replicates of blood from a few donors. The germline V and J ends were trimmed by 0 bases and 6 bases, with 7 bases remaining between them. Germline loops: CDR1 SGHRS, CDR2 YFSETQ. The CDR3 totals 13 residues. Profiling relied on immunoSEQ multiplex PCR, and the TCRdb table lists in-frame clones only, not all of them. The table includes around 76,000 clones, about 93% detected once. This receptor was obtained from a human donor in good health. The sample comprised T cells isolated from PBMCs. The genes are TRBV5-1 and TRBJ2-1; no definite D call. DNA for the CDR3: TGCGCCAGCAGCTTGGCCTCTTCCAATGAGCAGTTCTTC. It translates to CASSLASSNEQFF. Complete variable domain (other parts from reference TRBV5-1 and TRBJ2-1): KAGVTQTPRYLIKTRGQQVTLSCSPISGHRSVSWYQQTPGQGLQFLFEYFSETQRNKGNFPGRFSGRQFSNSRSEMNVSTLELGDSALYLCASSLASSNEQFFGPGTRLTVL.